Following are 6 T cell receptor beta chains from one sample sequenced in a study of early T cells in non-severe SARS-CoV-2 infection. TCRdb processed the 5' RACE reads anew with MiXCR; each CDR3 protein has one entry. Of tens of thousands of distinct CDR3 sequences listed, 4.5% to 5% are singletons. Material for sequencing was whole blood. The receptors were gathered from an adult who was a healthcare worker with PCR-confirmed SARS-CoV-2 infection or an uninfected control (not recorded which).

This rearrangement joins TRBV3-1 to TRBJ2-7; D unclear. V was trimmed by 4 bases and J by 3 bases, leaving 10 bases between them. The germline CDR1 and CDR2 sequences are LGHDT and YNNKEL (reference sequence). The CDR3 runs to 13 residues. The CDR3 DNA is TGTGCCAGCAGCCTAGCCTCAGGCTACGAGCAGTACTTC. It codes for CASSLASGYEQYF.

This chain links TRBV5-1 with TRBJ2-7, with 7 bases identical to TRBD1. The ends lost 0 bases at V and 1 base at J; junction bases unmatched: 1. CDR1 and CDR2 from the germline V gene are SGHRS and YFSETQ. CDR3 length: 14 residues. The CDR3 DNA reads TGCGCCAGCAGCTTGGCGGGACAGTCCTACGAGCAGTACTTC. Amino acids: CASSLAGQSYEQYF.

With respect to this clonotype: An end of the junction does not agree with germline; a read error may underlie this. The chain carries TRBV30 and TRBJ2-1; maybe TRBD1 (6 bases). This CDR3 comprises 11 residues. CDR1 is GTSNPN, CDR2 SVGIG, per germline (reference sequence). This chain's CDR3 is CAWTVGPQGGF. The CDR3, as DNA: TGTGCCTGGACCGTGGGGCCTCAAGGGGGCTTC. The whole variable domain, remainder taken from reference TRBV30 and TRBJ2-1, is SQTIHQWPATLVQPVGSPLSLECTVEGTSNPNLYWYRQAAGRGLQLLFYSVGIGQISSEVPQNLSASRPQDRQFILSSKKLLLSDSGFYLCAWTVGPQGGFGPGTRLTVL.

V is TRBV15 and J is TRBJ1-4; no reliable D call. The germline V gene encodes CDR1 LNHNV and CDR2 YYDKDF (reference sequence). With 5 bases removed from V and 0 bases from J, the gap between germline ends came to 7 bases. The CDR3 runs to 14 residues. This CDR3 reads CATSPLATNEKLFF. The CDR3 bases are TGTGCCACCAGCCCCCTTGCAACTAATGAAAAACTGTTTTTT. The full variable domain, completed using reference TRBV15 and TRBJ1-4, is DAMVIQNPRYQVTQFGKPVTLSCSQTLNHNVMYWYQQKSSQAPKLLFHYYDKDFNNEADTPDNFQSRRPNTSFCFLDIRSPGLGDTAMYLCATSPLATNEKLFFGSGTQLSVL.

This clonotype was seen more than once but under ten times. The chain recombines TRBV11-2 with TRBJ2-7; weak D call: TRBD1 (6 bases). Germline loops: CDR1 SGHAT, CDR2 FQNNGV. V was shortened by 1 base and J by 5 bases, with 6 bases between the two germline ends. CDR3 size: 12 residues. CDR3 sequence (DNA): TGTGCCAGCAGCTTAGCAGGGGACGAGCAGTACTTC. Protein product: CASSLAGDEQYF.

This clonotype was seen many times. The V gene is TRBV20-1, the J gene TRBJ2-7; D possibly uses TRBD1 or TRBD2 (5 bases each). Trimming stripped 5 bases from V and 1 base from J, with 15 bases between. Germline lookup yields CDR1 DFQATT and CDR2 SNEGSKA (reference sequence). This CDR3 spans 14 amino acids. Here the CDR3 DNA reads TGCAGTGCTTCAGCCGGGACGGAATCCTACGAGCAGTACTTC. Protein sequence: CSASAGTESYEQYF.